These T cell receptor beta chains were read from a single sample in a study of glioma-infiltrating T cells after dendritic cell vaccination. The table came from immunoSEQ multiplex PCR; TCRdb's copy has only in-frame clones and leaves some out. This sample has over 950 clones, with 86% found just once. The material sequenced was tumor tissue, taken before dendritic cell vaccination. The receptors shown here come from a human donor with glioblastoma. The CDR3 runs from the conserved cysteine through the conserved F or W. Each record gives: V gene, D gene, J gene, CDR3 DNA, CDR3 protein. A D gene is named only where the DNA matches it firmly.

v_gene: TRBV19
d_gene: -
j_gene: TRBJ2-3
CDR3nt: TGTGCCAGTAGTATTGGGGCGCTAAGCACAGATACGCAGTATTTT
CDR3aa: CASSIGALSTDTQYF

v_gene: TRBV5-5
d_gene: TRBD1
j_gene: TRBJ2-7
CDR3nt: TGTGCCAGCAGCTCCTCCCCCGGGACAGGGCTCTCCGAGCAGTACTTC
CDR3aa: CASSSSPGTGLSEQYF

v_gene: TRBV27
d_gene: -
j_gene: TRBJ2-7
CDR3nt: TGTGCCAGCAGTTCTTTAGGGGGAGGGGCCTACGAGCAGTACTTC
CDR3aa: CASSSLGGGAYEQYF

v_gene: TRBV6-6
d_gene: -
j_gene: TRBJ1-5
CDR3nt: TGTGCCAGCAGTTACCGGGTTGACAATCAGCCCCAGCATTTT
CDR3aa: CASSYRVDNQPQHF

v_gene: TRBV27
d_gene: TRBD2
j_gene: TRBJ2-1
CDR3nt: TGTGCCAGCAGTTTAGAATACGGGGGGAGGAGCTCCTACAATGAGCAGTTCTTC
CDR3aa: CASSLEYGGRSSYNEQFF

v_gene: TRBV11-2
d_gene: TRBD2
j_gene: TRBJ2-3
CDR3nt: TGTGCCAGCAGTGAGACCATAGCGGGAGGGGCAGATACGCAGTATTTT
CDR3aa: CASSETIAGGADTQYF

v_gene: TRBV7-3
d_gene: TRBD2
j_gene: TRBJ2-1
CDR3nt: TGTGCCAGCAGGGAGCGGGAGGGCAATGGTGAGCAGTTCTTC
CDR3aa: CASREREGNGEQFF

v_gene: TRBV7-9
d_gene: TRBD1
j_gene: TRBJ2-7
CDR3nt: TGTGCCAGCAGCTCGACCCGACAGGGGAATTCGGTAGAGCAGTACTTC
CDR3aa: CASSSTRQGNSVEQYF

v_gene: TRBV5-1
d_gene: TRBD1
j_gene: TRBJ1-5
CDR3nt: TGCGCCAGCAGCTTGGAAGGGGGCGGCCAGCCCCAGCATTTT
CDR3aa: CASSLEGGGQPQHF

v_gene: TRBV7-6
d_gene: -
j_gene: TRBJ2-2
CDR3nt: TGTGCCAGCAGCTTAGGTCCGGGGTGGGAGCTGTTTTTT
CDR3aa: CASSLGPGWELFF

v_gene: TRBV2
d_gene: TRBD1
j_gene: TRBJ1-1
CDR3nt: TGTGCCAGCAGTGAGTGGGGGACAGGGGGCGCCACTGAAGCTTTCTTT
CDR3aa: CASSEWGTGGATEAFF

v_gene: TRBV6-1
d_gene: TRBD1
j_gene: TRBJ2-7
CDR3nt: TGTGCCAGCATCCGGGACAGGGGGTACGAGCAGTACTTC
CDR3aa: CASIRDRGYEQYF

v_gene: TRBV30
d_gene: -
j_gene: TRBJ1-2
CDR3nt: TGTGCCTGGACCCCACTGGGTATGGCAGGGGAGTCGGCTGGCTACACCTTC
CDR3aa: CAWTPLGMAGESAGYTF

v_gene: TRBV6-5
d_gene: -
j_gene: TRBJ1-6
CDR3nt: TGTGCCAGCAGCAAAGACAGGATACCTTATTCCCCCCTCCACTTT
CDR3aa: CASSKDRIPYSPLHF

v_gene: TRBV5-1
d_gene: TRBD1
j_gene: TRBJ2-1
CDR3nt: TGCGCCAGCAGCTTGGGGGACAGGGACTACAATGAGCAGTTCTTC
CDR3aa: CASSLGDRDYNEQFF

v_gene: TRBV4-1
d_gene: -
j_gene: TRBJ2-2
CDR3nt: TGCGCCAGCAGCCAAGAGTTCGTAGACACCGGGGAGCTGTTTTTT
CDR3aa: CASSQEFVDTGELFF

v_gene: TRBV27
d_gene: TRBD1
j_gene: TRBJ1-1
CDR3nt: TGTGCCAGCAGGCCACCGGGACAGGGGTCTTACACTGAAGCTTTCTTT
CDR3aa: CASRPPGQGSYTEAFF

v_gene: TRBV30
d_gene: -
j_gene: TRBJ2-5
CDR3nt: TGTGCCTGGAGTTGGGACACGGAAGAGACCCAGTACTTC
CDR3aa: CAWSWDTEETQYF

v_gene: TRBV28
d_gene: TRBD1
j_gene: TRBJ2-7
CDR3nt: TGTGCCAGCAGTTTAAGACTCACCCGGACAGGCCGAGAGTCCTACGAGCAGTACTTC
CDR3aa: CASSLRLTRTGRESYEQYF

v_gene: TRBV5-1
d_gene: TRBD2
j_gene: TRBJ2-1
CDR3nt: TGCGCCAGCAGCTTGGCCGGGATAGCGGGACACGAGCAGTTCTTC
CDR3aa: CASSLAGIAGHEQFF

v_gene: TRBV4-3
d_gene: -
j_gene: TRBJ2-1
CDR3nt: TGCGCCAGCAGCCAAGGAGGGGGAGGGGGAGATGAGCAGTTCTTC
CDR3aa: CASSQGGGGGDEQFF

v_gene: TRBV7-3
d_gene: TRBD2
j_gene: TRBJ2-2
CDR3nt: TGTGCCAGCAGCTCAGTGACTAGCGGAACCTCCGGGGAGCTGTTTTTT
CDR3aa: CASSSVTSGTSGELFF

v_gene: TRBV14
d_gene: -
j_gene: TRBJ2-7
CDR3nt: TGTGCCAGCAGCTTCAGGACACGGCTCTACGAGCAGTACTTC
CDR3aa: CASSFRTRLYEQYF

v_gene: TRBV7-3
d_gene: TRBD2
j_gene: TRBJ2-3
CDR3nt: TGTGCCAGCAGCTTAATGGGGGGAGTGGCGGGAGATTGGGATACGCAGTATTTT
CDR3aa: CASSLMGGVAGDWDTQYF

v_gene: TRBV27
d_gene: TRBD2
j_gene: TRBJ2-5
CDR3nt: TGTGCCAGCAGCCAAACAGGACTAGCGGAAGAGACCCAGTACTTC
CDR3aa: CASSQTGLAEETQYF